Listed below are T cell receptor beta chains from one sample, sequenced in a study of T cell responses to AZD1222 COVID-19 vaccine. The method was immunoSEQ multiplex PCR; TCRdb's version includes in-frame clones alone and lacks a portion of them. The profile shows around 100,000 clones, over 75% of them singletons. This specimen consisted of peripheral blood, obtained on day 0 of AZD1222 vaccination. Every receptor here comes from an adult in good health. The CDR3 runs from the conserved cysteine through the conserved F or W. The D gene is left open where the match is weak. Clone size appears in some rows only: once, few, many, or a class for an expanded clone.

j_gene: TRBJ2-7
abundance: -
v_gene: TRBV11-2
d_gene: -
CDR3nt: TGTGCCAGCAGCTTAGATCCTGGTACGAACGAGCAGTACTTC
CDR3aa: CASSLDPGTNEQYF

j_gene: TRBJ1-3
abundance: -
v_gene: TRBV3-1/TRBV3-2
d_gene: -
CDR3nt: TGTGCCAGCAGCCAAGCGTCCCAGGGAAACACCATATATTTT
CDR3aa: CASSQASQGNTIYF

j_gene: TRBJ1-5
abundance: -
v_gene: TRBV19
d_gene: -
CDR3nt: TGTGCCAGTAGTCCCCGACACAATAGCAATCAGCCCCAGCATTTT
CDR3aa: CASSPRHNSNQPQHF

j_gene: TRBJ1-2
abundance: once
v_gene: TRBV6-4
d_gene: TRBD1
CDR3nt: TGTGCCACCTTGCTGAGGGACAGGGGGCTCCCCTCTAACTATGGCTACACCTTC
CDR3aa: CATLLRDRGLPSNYGYTF

j_gene: TRBJ1-6
abundance: -
v_gene: TRBV3-1/TRBV3-2
d_gene: TRBD1
CDR3nt: TGTGCCAGCAGCCAAGAAGTGGGGACAGGGTATAATTCACCCCTCCACTTT
CDR3aa: CASSQEVGTGYNSPLHF

j_gene: TRBJ1-2
abundance: -
v_gene: TRBV7-2
d_gene: -
CDR3nt: TGTGCCAGCAGCCAACAATTGACAGAGTATGGCTACACCTTC
CDR3aa: CASSQQLTEYGYTF

j_gene: TRBJ2-7
abundance: -
v_gene: TRBV7-9
d_gene: -
CDR3nt: TGTGCCAGCAGCTTTCCGGACTTCGAGCAGTACTTC
CDR3aa: CASSFPDFEQYF

j_gene: TRBJ2-3
abundance: -
v_gene: TRBV6-2/TRBV6-3
d_gene: -
CDR3nt: TGTGCCAGCAGTCCCCCTAGGGGAACGCAGTATTTT
CDR3aa: CASSPPRGTQYF

j_gene: TRBJ2-5
abundance: -
v_gene: TRBV5-1
d_gene: -
CDR3nt: TGCGCCAGCAGCTCACAGGGACGGGAGACCCAGTACTTC
CDR3aa: CASSSQGRETQYF

j_gene: TRBJ1-3
abundance: -
v_gene: TRBV4-3
d_gene: -
CDR3nt: TGCGCCAGCAGCCAAATCATAGCGGACACCATATATTTT
CDR3aa: CASSQIIADTIYF

j_gene: TRBJ1-1
abundance: -
v_gene: TRBV6-5
d_gene: -
CDR3nt: TGTGCCAGCCAAGACCCGAACACTGAAGCTTTCTTT
CDR3aa: CASQDPNTEAFF

j_gene: TRBJ1-2
abundance: -
v_gene: TRBV7-2
d_gene: -
CDR3nt: TGTGCCAGCAGCTTAGAGGCATTTGACTACACCTTC
CDR3aa: CASSLEAFDYTF

j_gene: TRBJ1-1
abundance: -
v_gene: TRBV5-4
d_gene: -
CDR3nt: TGTGCCAGCAGCTTGGCTCCGGGGGCTAGCAGGAACACTGAAGCTTTCTTT
CDR3aa: CASSLAPGASRNTEAFF

j_gene: TRBJ2-1
abundance: -
v_gene: TRBV5-4
d_gene: TRBD1
CDR3nt: TGTGCCAGCAGCTTAGGACAGGGGGCAATCAATGAGCAGTTCTTC
CDR3aa: CASSLGQGAINEQFF

j_gene: TRBJ1-2
abundance: -
v_gene: TRBV3-1/TRBV3-2
d_gene: -
CDR3nt: TGTGCCAGCAGCCTTTCGAGCAGGGGAGTTGGCTACACCTTC
CDR3aa: CASSLSSRGVGYTF

j_gene: TRBJ1-2
abundance: -
v_gene: TRBV6-5
d_gene: TRBD1
CDR3nt: TGTGCCAGCAGTTACACCGGGACAGGGTTCTATGGCTACACCTTC
CDR3aa: CASSYTGTGFYGYTF

j_gene: TRBJ2-7
abundance: -
v_gene: TRBV2
d_gene: -
CDR3nt: TGTGCCAGCAGCCAGGAAGCATACGAGCAGTACTTC
CDR3aa: CASSQEAYEQYF

j_gene: TRBJ2-1
abundance: -
v_gene: TRBV29-1
d_gene: TRBD2
CDR3nt: TGCAGCGTGGATAGCGGGAGTTCTGGGAATGAGCAGTTCTTC
CDR3aa: CSVDSGSSGNEQFF

j_gene: TRBJ1-5
abundance: -
v_gene: TRBV6-2/TRBV6-3
d_gene: TRBD1
CDR3nt: TGTGCCAGCAGTTACAGGGGACAGTTTAATCAGCCCCAGCATTTT
CDR3aa: CASSYRGQFNQPQHF

j_gene: TRBJ2-1
abundance: once
v_gene: TRBV28
d_gene: -
CDR3nt: TGTGCCAGCAGTTCGGCCCCAGGAACCCCCACCGGGAGCTCCTACAATGAGCAGTTCTTC
CDR3aa: CASSSAPGTPTGSSYNEQFF

j_gene: TRBJ2-2
abundance: -
v_gene: TRBV7-3
d_gene: -
CDR3nt: TGTGCCAGCAGCTTAAGTTCCAGAGACACCGGGGAGCTGTTTTTT
CDR3aa: CASSLSSRDTGELFF

j_gene: TRBJ1-2
abundance: -
v_gene: TRBV7-2
d_gene: -
CDR3nt: TGTGCCAGCAGCCCGGGACGGCACTATGGCTACACCTTC
CDR3aa: CASSPGRHYGYTF

j_gene: TRBJ1-2
abundance: once
v_gene: TRBV5-4
d_gene: TRBD1
CDR3nt: TGTGCCAGCAGCTTAATACACGGACAGGGCAGGGATGGCTACACCTTC
CDR3aa: CASSLIHGQGRDGYTF

j_gene: TRBJ2-3
abundance: -
v_gene: TRBV5-5
d_gene: -
CDR3nt: TGTGCCAGCAGCTTCAACACAGATACGCAGTATTTT
CDR3aa: CASSFNTDTQYF

j_gene: TRBJ2-5
abundance: -
v_gene: TRBV7-7
d_gene: TRBD1
CDR3nt: TGTGCCAGCAGCCAGGACAGGGCGGCGGAGACCCAGTACTTC
CDR3aa: CASSQDRAAETQYF

j_gene: TRBJ2-5
abundance: -
v_gene: TRBV19
d_gene: TRBD2
CDR3nt: TGTGCCAGTAGCTCCCGACGGACTAGCGGGGGAGCGTACCAAGAGACCCAGTACTTC
CDR3aa: CASSSRRTSGGAYQETQYF

j_gene: TRBJ1-5
abundance: -
v_gene: TRBV27
d_gene: -
CDR3nt: -
CDR3aa: CASSSSGFSAGQPQHF

j_gene: TRBJ1-2
abundance: -
v_gene: TRBV13
d_gene: -
CDR3nt: TGTGCCAGCAGCCCGGGGAAAGCCCTCAACTATGGCTACACCTTC
CDR3aa: CASSPGKALNYGYTF

j_gene: TRBJ1-2
abundance: -
v_gene: TRBV3-1/TRBV3-2
d_gene: -
CDR3nt: TGTGCCAGCAGTAGGGCTTACCCTTATGGCTACACCTTC
CDR3aa: CASSRAYPYGYTF

j_gene: TRBJ1-6
abundance: -
v_gene: TRBV3-1/TRBV3-2
d_gene: -
CDR3nt: TGTGCCAGCAGCATAAGGACGTGGGGTTCACCCCTCCACTTT
CDR3aa: CASSIRTWGSPLHF

j_gene: TRBJ1-2
abundance: -
v_gene: TRBV5-4
d_gene: -
CDR3nt: TGTGCCAGCAGAGGAGGACGGAACTATGGCTACACCTTC
CDR3aa: CASRGGRNYGYTF

j_gene: TRBJ2-2
abundance: -
v_gene: TRBV24-1
d_gene: -
CDR3nt: TGTGCCACCAGTGAATTAGGAGAACCGAACACCGGGGAGCTGTTTTTT
CDR3aa: CATSELGEPNTGELFF

j_gene: TRBJ1-1
abundance: -
v_gene: TRBV10-1
d_gene: -
CDR3nt: TGCGCCAGCAGTGGACAACAGGGTCGGAACACTGAAGCTTTCTTT
CDR3aa: CASSGQQGRNTEAFF

j_gene: TRBJ1-5
abundance: -
v_gene: TRBV19
d_gene: TRBD1
CDR3nt: TGTGCCAGCAACCATCTCACGGCAGGGGGGTGGGTTCAGCCCCAGCATTTT
CDR3aa: CASNHLTAGGWVQPQHF

j_gene: TRBJ1-6
abundance: -
v_gene: TRBV19
d_gene: -
CDR3nt: TGTGCCACCGACGAGGGAGGCGATAATTCACCCCTCCACTTT
CDR3aa: CATDEGGDNSPLHF

j_gene: TRBJ2-7
abundance: -
v_gene: TRBV19
d_gene: -
CDR3nt: TGTGCCAGCTCAGACACGAGCTCCTACGAGCAGTACTTC
CDR3aa: CASSDTSSYEQYF

j_gene: TRBJ2-7
abundance: few
v_gene: TRBV28
d_gene: TRBD1
CDR3nt: TGTGCCAGCAGTTTCGGACAGGACTACGAGCAGTACTTC
CDR3aa: CASSFGQDYEQYF

j_gene: TRBJ1-5
abundance: -
v_gene: TRBV19
d_gene: -
CDR3nt: TGTGCCAGTAGTAACCGGGCTGGTCAGCCCCAGCATTTT
CDR3aa: CASSNRAGQPQHF

j_gene: TRBJ1-1
abundance: -
v_gene: TRBV9
d_gene: TRBD1
CDR3nt: TGTGCCAGCAGCGTAGGGAACAGGGGCGACACTGAAGCTTTCTTT
CDR3aa: CASSVGNRGDTEAFF

j_gene: TRBJ1-5
abundance: -
v_gene: TRBV28
d_gene: -
CDR3nt: TGTGCCAGCAGTTTCAGGCGTCGCAATCAGCCCCAGCATTTT
CDR3aa: CASSFRRRNQPQHF

j_gene: TRBJ1-5
abundance: few
v_gene: TRBV5-8
d_gene: -
CDR3nt: TGTGCCAGCAGCTTGGGACAGATGGGTGGTCAGCCCCAGCATTTT
CDR3aa: CASSLGQMGGQPQHF

j_gene: TRBJ1-4
abundance: -
v_gene: TRBV6-6
d_gene: -
CDR3nt: TGTGCCAGCAGCATCCAGGGGTCTAATGAAAAACTGTTTTTT
CDR3aa: CASSIQGSNEKLFF